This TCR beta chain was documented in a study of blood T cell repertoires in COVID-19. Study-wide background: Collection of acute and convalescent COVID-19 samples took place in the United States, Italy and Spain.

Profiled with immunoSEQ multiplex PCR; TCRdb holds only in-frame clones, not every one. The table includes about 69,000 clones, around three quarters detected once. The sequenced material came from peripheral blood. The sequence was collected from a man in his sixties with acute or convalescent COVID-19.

CDR3 in amino acids: CASSFGPRGEKLFF. The CDR3 nucleotides read TGTGCCAGCAGTTTCGGCCCTCGAGGGGAAAAACTGTTTTTT. V and J are TRBV6-6 and TRBJ1-4; D remains unclear. Trimming removed 4 bases from V and 8 bases from J, with 14 bases in between. This CDR3 comprises 14 residues. In germline, CDR1 is MNHNY, CDR2 SVGAGI (reference sequence).